The 2 T cell receptor beta chains listed next were all sequenced from one sample in a study of CD8 T cells in ankylosing spondylitis. TCRdb independently ran MiXCR on the 5' RACE reads; one entry per CDR3 protein. The table includes around 320,000 distinct CDR3 sequences, under 25% detected once. Sample: blood, either unsorted or a sorted T cell fraction (not recorded which). These receptors all come from a female donor with ankylosing spondylitis or in good health (not recorded which).

J is TRBJ2-7 and V is TRBV6-1; D ambiguous. Germline CDR1 is MNHNS and CDR2 is SASEGT. Trimming shortened V by 7 bases and J by 8 bases, and 18 bases separated the two germline ends. The CDR3 totals 13 residues. The CDR3 is CASKAVLGLQQYF. The DNA of the CDR3 is TGTGCCAGCAAGGCAGTGTTGGGTCTACAGCAGTACTTC.

The rearrangement joins TRBV20-1 to TRBJ2-7, with D perhaps TRBD2 (5 bases). The V gene's germline CDR1 is DFQATT and CDR2 SNEGSKA (reference sequence). The CDR3 extends over 14 amino acids. With 6 bases removed from V and 0 bases from J, the gap between germline ends came to 15 bases. CDR3 sequence reads: CSAPLTRGSYEQYF. As DNA, the CDR3 is TGCAGTGCCCCCCTCACCCGGGGCTCCTACGAGCAGTACTTC.